These 32 T cell receptor beta chains were all obtained from the same sample, sequenced in a study of blood T cells in healthy people across ages. A J-beta primer mix and a sample-barcoded 5' primer were used in a second PCR of roughly 6 to 11 cycles. Each CDR3 protein is one row after TCRdb ran MiXCR on the 5' RACE reads. The data contain about 1.6 million distinct CDR3 sequences, about 31% of them seen just once; the ten biggest clones take up approximately 10%. Sequencing was carried out using blood. The receptors here all came from a woman younger than 45 in good health.

In regard to this clonotype: A read error may account for a junction end that differs from germline. The V and J genes are TRBV6-1 and TRBJ2-5; TRBD1 aligns across 7 bases. Matching the DNA end better, TRBJ2-7 makes the J call doubtful. The CDR3 is 16 amino acids. Germline V gene lookup returns CDR1 MNHNS and CDR2 SASEGT. The CDR3 protein is CARRDTLGDRSYEQYF. In nucleotides, the CDR3 is TGTGCCCGCAGGGATACACTCGGGGACAGATCCTACGAGCAGTACTTC.

This clonotype appeared many times. The V gene is TRBV5-1, the J gene TRBJ1-2, with a tentative D call TRBD1 (5 bases). Trimming removed 1 base at V and 8 bases at J, with 15 bases between. Germline V gene sequence: CDR1 SGHRS, CDR2 YFSETQ. CDR3 size: 14 residues. In DNA form, the CDR3 reads TGCGCCAGCAGCTTGATCGACGGCAGGGACGGCTACACCTTC. Its protein product is CASSLIDGRDGYTF.

This clonotype appeared a few times. The genes are TRBV6-5 and TRBJ1-2; TRBD1 agrees at 8 bases. The CDR3 is 14 residues long. Germline CDR1 MNHEY, CDR2 SVGAGI. J was trimmed by 4 bases and V by 5 bases; bases with no gene match: 6. CDR3: CASSRQGTVYGYTF. The CDR3 coding sequence is TGTGCCAGCAGTCGACAGGGGACCGTCTATGGCTACACCTTC.

Only a few counts were recorded for this clonotype. The chain couples TRBV27 to TRBJ2-3; 7 nucleotides align to TRBD2. The germline CDR1 and CDR2 sequences are MNHEY and SMNVEV (reference sequence). V shed 3 bases and J 6 bases; nucleotides not matched to a gene: 9. The CDR3 runs 15 residues. The CDR3 sequence: CASSFEGGAGDTQYF. The CDR3 DNA reads TGTGCCAGCAGTTTCGAGGGAGGGGCGGGGGATACGCAGTATTTT.

This clonotype was picked up a small number of times. The chain joins TRBV7-8 to TRBJ2-5; no definite D call. Between the trimmed V and J ends, which lost 4 bases and 9 bases, there was a span of 15 bases. The germline V gene has CDR1 SGHVS and CDR2 FQNEAQ. CDR3 length equals 13 residues. The CDR3 loop reads CASSSKSKMAQYF. Here the CDR3 DNA reads TGTGCCAGCAGCTCCAAGTCTAAAATGGCCCAGTACTTC.

This clonotype came up a few times. V usage is TRBV7-9 and J usage is TRBJ1-6, with D uncertain. CDR1 and CDR2 from the germline V gene are SEHNR and FQNEAQ (reference sequence). This CDR3 is built from 14 residues. The V end lost 5 bases, the J end lost 9 bases, and 14 bases lay between the germline ends. CDR3 amino acids: CASSPPDVFSPLHF. The CDR3 DNA reads as TGTGCCAGCAGCCCCCCGGACGTATTTTCACCCCTCCACTTT.

The chain employs TRBV2 and TRBJ2-3; D unclear. The V gene lost 6 bases and the J gene lost 7 bases, with 11 bases spanning the gap. Germline V CDR1 and CDR2: SNHLY, FYNNEI. This CDR3 spans 12 amino acids. The CDR3 nucleotides are TGTGCCAGCAGGTCTGTGGAGAATACGCAGTATTTT. Amino acids: CASRSVENTQYF. The full variable domain, its missing parts supplied by reference TRBV2 and TRBJ2-3, is EPEVTQTPSHQVTQMGQEVILRCVPISNHLYFYWYRQILGQKVEFLVSFYNNEISEKSEIFDDQFSVERPDGSNFTLKIRSTKLEDSAMYFCASRSVENTQYFGPGTRLTVL.

This clonotype was counted ten times or more. The V and J genes are TRBV3-1 and TRBJ2-3; D gene unclear. Germline values: CDR1 LGHDT, CDR2 YNNKEL (reference sequence). The CDR3 totals 13 residues. Between the trimmed V and J ends, which lost 4 bases and 2 bases, there was a span of 7 bases. The CDR3 protein is CASSRASTDTQYF. Here the CDR3 DNA reads TGTGCCAGCAGCCGGGCTTCCACAGATACGCAGTATTTT.

This clonotype was detected only a few times. The chain employs TRBV20-1 and TRBJ2-3; TRBD2 aligns across 10 bases. V shed 4 bases, J shed 0 bases, and the junction held 4 bases outside the gene matches. Germline V gives CDR1 DFQATT, CDR2 SNEGSKA (reference sequence). The CDR3 totals 15 residues. The CDR3 sequence: CSAIFSGRSTDTQYF. CDR3 DNA sequence: TGCAGTGCTATTTTTAGCGGGAGGAGCACAGATACGCAGTATTTT.

The J gene is TRBJ1-5, the V gene TRBV6-1; TRBD1 matches 9 bases. Germline V lookup: CDR1 MNHNS, CDR2 SASEGT. J was trimmed by 5 bases and V by 3 bases; bases with no gene match: 5. This CDR3 has 15 amino acids. The CDR3 sequence is CASSEGDRAYQPQHF. The CDR3 DNA reads as TGTGCCAGCAGTGAGGGGGACAGGGCATATCAGCCCCAGCATTTT.

The table lists this clonotype with a count of one. At one of its ends the junction is not consistent with the germline gene, which may arise from a read error. The chain recombines TRBV20-1 with TRBJ2-7, with D perhaps matching TRBD2 (5 bases). The CDR3 spans 14 residues. Germline V gene lookup returns CDR1 DFQATT and CDR2 SNEGSKA (reference sequence). The CDR3 DNA reads as TGCAGTACTAGTTCTATTGAGGGTGGATACGAGCAGTACTTC. Its translation: CSTSSIEGGYEQYF.

The chain is built from TRBV20-1 and TRBJ1-5; possibly TRBD1 for D (5 bases). The CDR3 has 17 amino acids. V dropped 2 bases and J dropped 6 bases, with 23 bases sitting between them. The germline V gene encodes CDR1 DFQATT and CDR2 SNEGSKA (reference sequence). CDR3 DNA sequence: TGCAGTGCTAGATTCCGAGGGGTCAGACTACGGGGTCAGCCCCAGCATTTT. Protein product: CSARFRGVRLRGQPQHF.

The chain recombines TRBV9 with TRBJ2-3, with a tentative D call TRBD2 (6 bases). V lost 0 bases, J lost 11 bases, and 19 bases lay in between. Germline V gene sequence: CDR1 SGDLS, CDR2 YYNGEE. The CDR3 sequence is 15 residues long. The CDR3 DNA is TGTGCCAGCAGCGTAGAGGGAGGAGGGGAAAGGATGCAGTATTTT. It translates to CASSVEGGGERMQYF. Filled out from reference TRBV9 and TRBJ2-3, the complete variable domain reads DSGVTQTPKHLITATGQRVTLRCSPRSGDLSVYWYQQSLDQGLQFLIQYYNGEERAKGNILERFSAQQFPDLHSELNLSSLELGDSALYFCASSVEGGGERMQYFGPGTRLTVL.

The gene calls are TRBV27 and TRBJ2-3, with D unresolved. Trimming cost V 1 base and J 3 bases, with 17 bases left between them. The CDR3 has 17 residues. Germline CDR1 MNHEY, CDR2 SMNVEV (reference sequence). CDR3: CASSLYHPSQATDTQYF. The DNA of the CDR3 is TGTGCCAGCAGTTTATATCACCCGAGCCAGGCTACAGATACGCAGTATTTT.

This clonotype appeared many times. The chain is built from TRBV6-6 and TRBJ2-7; tentative D call: TRBD2 (5 bases). The V gene lost 2 bases and the J gene lost 5 bases, with 10 bases spanning the gap. The CDR3 spans 13 residues. CDR1 is MNHNY, CDR2 SVGAGI, per germline (reference sequence). As DNA, the CDR3 is TGTGCCAGCAGTTACGAGGGTATGGACGAGCAGTACTTC. The encoded protein is CASSYEGMDEQYF.

The rearrangement joins TRBV30 to TRBJ1-5, with a possible D match to TRBD1 (5 bases). CDR3 length: 13 residues. CDR1 and CDR2 from the germline V gene are GTSNPN and SVGIG (reference sequence). V lost 1 base and J lost 7, with 11 bases in between. Here the CDR3 DNA reads TGTGCCTGGAGTGATGGGGGAGGACAGCCCCAGCATTTT. Translating gives CAWSDGGGQPQHF.

The table lists this clonotype with a few counts. This rearrangement joins TRBV6-2 or TRBV6-3 to TRBJ1-5, with no clear D. The V and J ends lost 4 bases and 4 bases respectively, with 20 bases between them. The CDR3 runs to 17 residues. Germline V gene data show CDR1 as MNHEY and CDR2 as SVGEGT. The DNA for the CDR3 is TGTGCCAGCAGTTGGAGACCCGGACTTTTAGGGAATCAGCCCCAGCATTTT. It encodes CASSWRPGLLGNQPQHF.

The J gene is TRBJ2-3, the V gene TRBV7-3, with 9 nucleotides matching TRBD2. The ends lost 7 bases at V and 10 bases at J; junction bases unmatched: 15. This CDR3 contains 15 residues. Germline-derived CDR1 and CDR2 are SGHTA and FQGTGA. DNA for the CDR3: TGTGCCAGCAACCTTCTAGCGGGAAGGACGGATTCGCAGTATTTT. Translating gives CASNLLAGRTDSQYF.

Concerning this clonotype: One end of the junction is discordant with germline, which a read error may explain. The V gene is TRBV12-3 or TRBV12-4, the J gene TRBJ2-3; the D call may be TRBD1 or TRBD2 (5 bases each). There are 14 residues in the CDR3. The CDR3 region is CASSLGVREDAQYF. In DNA, the CDR3 is TGTGCCAGCAGTCTCGGGGTCAGGGAAGATGCGCAGTATTTT.

In its sample, this clonotype was seen a few times. The chain links TRBV9 to TRBJ1-2; 11 positions agree with TRBD1. J gave up 7 bases and V 5 bases, and 10 bases lay outside the gene matches. Germline V gene data show CDR1 as SGDLS and CDR2 as YYNGEE. The CDR3 length is 15 residues. CDR3 amino acids: CASSETGQGVFGYTF. CDR3 DNA sequence: TGTGCCAGCAGTGAAACGGGACAGGGGGTATTTGGCTACACCTTC. Full variable domain (missing parts from reference TRBV9 and TRBJ1-2): DSGVTQTPKHLITATGQRVTLRCSPRSGDLSVYWYQQSLDQGLQFLIQYYNGEERAKGNILERFSAQQFPDLHSELNLSSLELGDSALYFCASSETGQGVFGYTFGSGTRLTVV.

The chain joins TRBV6-2 or TRBV6-3 to TRBJ1-1; D gene unclear. Trimming took off 4 bases at V and 2 bases at J, with 17 bases between the two ends. This CDR3 has 16 residues. The germline CDR1 and CDR2 sequences are MNHEY and SVGEGT. The CDR3 bases are TGTGCCAGCAGTTCCCCCTTACAGCGTCGAAACACTGAAGCTTTCTTT. This translates into CASSSPLQRRNTEAFF.

The chain has TRBV27 and TRBJ1-1, with D hard to call. V lost 1 base to trimming and J lost 5 bases, with 8 bases between them. The germline gives CDR1 MNHEY, CDR2 SMNVEV (reference sequence). CDR3 size: 13 residues. CDR3 protein: CASSLWARTEAFF. CDR3 bases: TGTGCCAGCAGTTTATGGGCGCGGACTGAAGCTTTCTTT.

The V call is TRBV24-1, the J call TRBJ2-3, with 12 bases matching TRBD2. CDR1 KGHDR and CDR2 SFDVKD come from the germline V gene. CDR3 length: 16 residues. V dropped 5 bases and J dropped 3; count of bases not matched to a gene: 5. The CDR3 reads CATSVASGRGTDTQYF. Here the CDR3 DNA reads TGTGCCACCAGTGTAGCTAGCGGGAGGGGAACAGATACGCAGTATTTT.

The chain uses TRBV7-2 and TRBJ1-2, with a weak D call TRBD1 (6 bases). V dropped 5 bases and J dropped 8 bases, with 15 bases sitting between them. There are 13 residues in the CDR3. Per germline, CDR1 SGHTA and CDR2 FQGNSA. As DNA, the CDR3 is TGTGCCAGCAGCCCTGAGGGGGTAGGAGGCTACACCTTC. Its protein is CASSPEGVGGYTF.

The chain recombines TRBV5-1 with TRBJ1-4; D call uncertain. CDR1 and CDR2 from the germline V gene are SGHRS and YFSETQ. The V gene lost 0 bases and the J gene lost 4 bases, with 16 bases spanning the gap. The CDR3 loop spans 17 amino acids. In nucleotides, the CDR3 is TGCGCCAGCAGCTTGGGTAGCCGGCACAGAATTAATGAAAAACTGTTTTTT. Protein sequence: CASSLGSRHRINEKLFF.

The chain combines TRBV7-3 with TRBJ1-1; D perhaps matches TRBD1 (6 bases). V was clipped by 4 bases and J by 1 base, with 13 bases between them. Germline V lookup: CDR1 SGHTA, CDR2 FQGTGA. The CDR3 contains 15 residues. The CDR3: CASSWRGGPNTEAFF. The CDR3 DNA sequence: TGTGCCAGCAGCTGGAGGGGGGGACCGAACACTGAAGCTTTCTTT.

In DNA form, the CDR3 reads TGCAGTGCTACTGGGGGGTTTGGTCAGCCCCAGCATTTT. Translated: CSATGGFGQPQHF. The rearrangement joins TRBV20-1 to TRBJ1-5, with D perhaps TRBD1 (5 bases). This CDR3 region has 13 residues. The germline V gene encodes CDR1 DFQATT and CDR2 SNEGSKA (reference sequence). Trimming stripped 4 bases from V and 6 bases from J, with 13 bases between.

This clonotype showed up many times. The chain recombines TRBV4-1 with TRBJ1-2; 10 bases line up with TRBD1. The ends lost 4 bases at V and 13 bases at J; junction bases unmatched: 3. The V gene's germline CDR1 is MGHRA and CDR2 YSYEKL. The CDR3 length is 11 residues. The CDR3 bases are TGCGCCAGCAGCCGGGGACAGGGGACCACCTTC. It encodes CASSRGQGTTF.

The chain couples TRBV12-3 or TRBV12-4 to TRBJ1-1, with a tentative D call TRBD1 (5 bases). The V end lost 3 bases, the J end lost 3 bases, and 11 bases lay between the germline ends. The CDR3 is made up of 14 amino acids. The CDR3 loop reads CASSLRRGDTEAFF. For the CDR3, the DNA is TGTGCCAGCAGTTTGCGGCGAGGGGACACTGAAGCTTTCTTT.

This chain connects TRBV4-2 to TRBJ2-3, with no clear D. Germline-derived CDR1 and CDR2 are LGHNA and YNFKEQ. The CDR3 loop spans 15 amino acids. Trimming took off 0 bases at V and 3 bases at J, with 10 bases between the two ends. In nucleotides, the CDR3 is TGTGCCAGCAGCCAAGATGGGAAGGTAACAGATACGCAGTATTTT. Its translation: CASSQDGKVTDTQYF.

The gene calls are TRBV4-2 and TRBJ1-1; 7 bases fit TRBD1. The CDR3 sequence is 17 residues long. Germline V gene data show CDR1 as LGHNA and CDR2 as YNFKEQ. Trimming took 4 bases from V and 10 from J; bases not matched to a gene: 21. CDR3 in amino acids: CASSPRPGTEPWSGAFF. In DNA form, the CDR3 reads TGTGCCAGCAGCCCCCGCCCAGGGACAGAGCCTTGGTCTGGAGCTTTCTTT.

The rearrangement links TRBV7-8 to TRBJ2-3; D unclear. Trimming pared 4 bases from V and 5 bases from J, leaving 13 bases between. CDR1 is SGHVS and CDR2 is FQNEAQ in the germline V gene. The CDR3 loop spans 14 amino acids. The CDR3 sequence is CASSSEKFLDTQYF. The CDR3 DNA follows: TGTGCCAGCAGCTCGGAGAAGTTTCTAGATACGCAGTATTTT.